The clone carrying this T cell receptor (beta chain) was observed a single time. Its antigen is currently unknown. CDR1 and CDR2 (germline): MNHEY, SVGAGI. The CDR3 is made up of 12 amino acids. V lost 6 bases and J 7 bases, leaving 7 bases between the germline ends. TCRdb's copy holds only in-frame clones and misses some; the assay was immunoSEQ multiplex PCR. The table includes over 100,000 clones, nearly 90% detected once. The sample originates from a study of T cell responses to AZD1222 COVID-19 vaccine. Study-level results: When two AZD1222 doses had been given, Spike-specific TCR breadth and depth rose.

The clonotype originates from an adult in good health. This material consisted of peripheral blood, taken on day 0 of AZD1222 vaccination. The gene calls are TRBV6-5 and TRBJ1-6; D is unclear. CDR3 loop: CASRLDNSPLHF. The CDR3 DNA reads as TGTGCCAGCAGACTGGACAATTCACCCCTCCACTTT.